This TCR beta chain was documented in a study of response to subunit inactivated influenza vaccine. Study results and caveats: Seasonal influenza vaccination, on each occasion, was suggested by the authors to recruit few new T cells.

TCRdb passed the RT-PCR reads through MiXCR, listing each CDR3 protein once. Of about 240,000 distinct CDR3 sequences in the sample, less than 15% are singletons; the top ten hold 7.5% to 10%. On this clonotype itself: Its matching antigen is unknown.

From germline, CDR1 is SGHTA and CDR2 FQGNSA. V shed 1 base, J shed 7 bases, and the junction held 3 bases outside the gene matches. The CDR3 has 13 residues. This receptor was obtained from a man aged 45 to 65 who received an inactivated influenza vaccine. This material consisted of non-naive T cells sorted from PBMCs, taken 14 to 15 days before vaccination. The chain recombines TRBV7-2 with TRBJ2-5, with 7 bases aligning to TRBD1. The CDR3 DNA sequence: TGTGCCAGCAGCTTAGGCCCAGGGGGGACCCAGTACTTC. Its protein product is CASSLGPGGTQYF.